One sample yielded the 21 T cell receptor beta chains listed below, sequenced in a study of blood T cell repertoires in COVID-19 (dated by TCRdb to 2020 to 2021). The library relied on the immunoSEQ multiplex PCR assay. TCRdb carries this immuneACCESS record with in-frame sequences only. Its versions omit some clonotypes, under half of them owing to an unresolved V gene in the studies checked, with the rest unexplained. The table for this sample lists some 90,000 clones; 80% of them were counted only once. Together, the top ten hold 10% of the sample. Sequencing used peripheral blood. These receptors were obtained from a woman aged 70-85 years with acute or convalescent COVID-19.

The chain is built from TRBV7-2 and TRBJ2-3; maybe TRBD1 (6 bases). The germline V gene has CDR1 SGHTA and CDR2 FQGNSA. V was shortened by 5 bases and J by 10 bases, with 19 bases between the two germline ends. The CDR3 contains 14 residues. Written as DNA, the CDR3 is TGTGCCAGCAGCCCTGGACAGAGTTTGGGCGCGCAGTATTTT. Encoded protein: CASSPGQSLGAQYF.

The chain has TRBV18 and TRBJ2-7; D is ambiguous. CDR1 is KGHSH and CDR2 is LQKENI in the germline V gene. Trimming left V 8 bases short and J 5 bases short, with 19 bases between. This CDR3 spans 14 amino acids. This chain's CDR3 is CASTKSQSPNEQYF. CDR3 DNA sequence: TGTGCCAGCACAAAGTCACAGAGCCCTAACGAGCAGTACTTC. The full variable domain, its missing parts supplied by reference TRBV18 and TRBJ2-7, is NAGVMQNPRHLVRRRGQEARLRCSPMKGHSHVYWYRQLPEEGLKFMVYLQKENIIDESGMPKERFSAEFPKEGPSILRIQQVVRGDSAAYFCASTKSQSPNEQYFGPGTRLTVT.

CDR3 sequence (DNA): TGTGCCAGCAGTCCTAGCGGGAGCGAATACGAGCAGTACTTC. It translates to CASSPSGSEYEQYF. V usage is TRBV6-5 and J usage is TRBJ2-7; TRBD2 aligns across 10 bases. Germline values: CDR1 MNHEY, CDR2 SVGAGI. Germline trimming cut 5 bases from V and 4 bases from J; bases unmatched to any gene: 5. The length of the CDR3 is 14 residues.

This clone is a singleton in its sample. The chain carries TRBV2 and TRBJ1-2; the D gene is possibly TRBD1 (5 bases). There are 15 residues in the CDR3. The germline V and J ends were trimmed by 1 base and 4 bases, with 13 bases remaining between them. The germline V gene has CDR1 SNHLY and CDR2 FYNNEI. The CDR3 DNA reads TGTGCCAGCAGTGAAGTGGGAGGGGTAGGCTATGGCTACACCTTC. This encodes CASSEVGGVGYGYTF. Filled out from reference TRBV2 and TRBJ1-2, the complete variable domain reads EPEVTQTPSHQVTQMGQEVILRCVPISNHLYFYWYRQILGQKVEFLVSFYNNEISEKSEIFDDQFSVERPDGSNFTLKIRSTKLEDSAMYFCASSEVGGVGYGYTFGSGTRLTVV.

V usage is TRBV28 and J usage is TRBJ1-1; D gene ambiguous. V shed 2 bases and J shed 5 bases, with 6 bases lying between them. This CDR3 region has 12 residues. Looked up from germline, CDR1 is MDHEN and CDR2 is SYDVKM. CDR3 sequence reads: CASSLEGTEAFF. The CDR3 region has the DNA TGTGCCAGCAGTTTAGAGGGAACTGAAGCTTTCTTT.

This clone occurred once. The chain combines TRBV9 with TRBJ2-3, with 8 bases that match TRBD2. Germline values: CDR1 SGDLS, CDR2 YYNGEE. V trimming: 0 bases; J trimming: 3 bases; junction bases outside the gene matches: 12. CDR3 size: 18 residues. This CDR3 is CASSVGGARGGITDTQYF. CDR3 nucleotide sequence: TGTGCCAGCAGCGTAGGTGGGGCACGCGGGGGGATTACAGATACGCAGTATTTT.

The chain recombines TRBV5-6 with TRBJ1-1; a weak D match, TRBD1 (6 bases). V was clipped by 1 base and J by 2 bases, with 9 bases between them. This CDR3 has 14 residues. Germline V gives CDR1 SGHDT, CDR2 YYEEEE. The CDR3 spells CASSLTGRNTEAFF. DNA of the CDR3: TGTGCCAGCAGCTTGACAGGGCGTAACACTGAAGCTTTCTTT.

The CDR3 reads CASSPRGTPQETQYF. In DNA, the CDR3 is TGTGCCAGTAGTCCCCGGGGGACTCCACAAGAGACCCAGTACTTC. The chain has TRBV19 and TRBJ2-5; possible D gene TRBD2, 6 bases. There are 15 residues in the CDR3. Germline assignment: CDR1 LNHDA and CDR2 SQIVND (reference sequence). V lost 5 bases and J 2 bases, leaving 15 bases between the germline ends.

The chain joins TRBV19 to TRBJ1-4; D possibly corresponds to TRBD1 (6 bases). The germline CDR1 and CDR2 sequences are LNHDA and SQIVND (reference sequence). V was shortened by 6 bases and J by 6 bases, with 17 bases between the two germline ends. The CDR3 has 15 amino acids. DNA for the CDR3: TGTGCCAGTAGGCAGGACAGTCGGATGGATGAAAAACTGTTTTTT. Amino acid sequence: CASRQDSRMDEKLFF.

This chain uses TRBV18 with TRBJ1-2, with D unresolved. The CDR3 totals 14 residues. Per germline, CDR1 KGHSH and CDR2 LQKENI. V lost 2 bases and J 2 bases, leaving 9 bases between the germline ends. DNA of the CDR3: TGTGCCAGCTCACCAGTCTTACAGAACTATGGCTACACCTTC. Translation: CASSPVLQNYGYTF.

The CDR3 is CASSLGTGNYGYTF. For the CDR3, the DNA is TGTGCCAGCAGCTTAGGAACAGGGAACTATGGCTACACCTTC. The chain recombines TRBV7-9 with TRBJ1-2; weak D call: TRBD1 (6 bases). CDR3 length: 14 amino acids. Trimming removed 1 base from V and 2 bases from J, with 8 bases in between. Germline V gives CDR1 SEHNR, CDR2 FQNEAQ (reference sequence). Filled out from reference TRBV7-9 and TRBJ1-2, the complete variable domain reads DTGVSQNPRHKITKRGQNVTFRCDPISEHNRLYWYRQTLGQGPEFLTYFQNEAQLEKSRLLSDRFSAERPKGSFSTLEIQRTEQGDSAMYLCASSLGTGNYGYTFGSGTRLTVV.

The chain carries TRBV7-6 and TRBJ2-5; D possibly corresponds to TRBD2 (5 bases). There are 13 residues in the CDR3. Germline CDR1 is SGHVS and CDR2 is FNYEAQ. V was shortened by 8 bases and J by 3 bases, with 13 bases between the two germline ends. The CDR3 nucleotides read TGTGCCAGCCGGGGAGCGCCTGAAGAGACCCAGTACTTC. It specifies CASRGAPEETQYF.

This clone turned up a few times. The chain uses TRBV5-1 and TRBJ1-3; no clear D. Per the germline V gene, CDR1 is SGHRS and CDR2 is YFSETQ. This CDR3 is 18 amino acids long. V gave up 0 bases and J gave up 4 bases, with 20 bases separating them. The CDR3 coding sequence is TGCGCCAGCAGCTTGGGGCTGACCACCCAGCGTTCAGGAAACACCATATATTTT. Translated, it gives CASSLGLTTQRSGNTIYF.

The rearrangement links TRBV7-9 to TRBJ1-5, with no clear D. V dropped 5 bases and J dropped 0 bases, with 8 bases sitting between them. The CDR3 is 14 residues long. CDR1 and CDR2 (germline): SEHNR, FQNEAQ (reference sequence). CDR3 loop: CASSPENSNQPQHF. CDR3 nucleotides: TGTGCCAGCAGCCCGGAGAATAGCAATCAGCCCCAGCATTTT.

The rearrangement uses TRBV21-1 and TRBJ1-2; TRBD1 is the table's D call, not checked against the DNA. TRBV21-1 is termed a pseudogene. The CDR3 totals 15 residues. CDR3 bases: TGTGCCAGCAGCAAAGTTAGGGACAGGGGGCAAGGCTACACCTTC. Residues: CASSKVRDRGQGYTF.

The gene calls are TRBV5-1 and TRBJ2-3; unclear D gene. Per germline, CDR1 SGHRS and CDR2 YFSETQ. Trimming removed 0 bases at V and 2 bases at J, with 4 bases between. This CDR3 is 13 amino acids long. The CDR3 DNA is TGCGCCAGCAGCTTGGCCTACACAGATACGCAGTATTTT. It yields the protein CASSLAYTDTQYF.

The genes are TRBV9 and TRBJ2-2, with D tentatively TRBD1 (6 bases). The CDR3 is made up of 14 amino acids. Trimming left V 3 bases short and J 6 bases short, with 12 bases between. Per the germline V gene, CDR1 is SGDLS and CDR2 is YYNGEE. The DNA of the CDR3 is TGTGCCAGCAGCGGAACAGGGTTGGCCGGGGAGCTGTTTTTT. Protein sequence: CASSGTGLAGELFF.

V usage is TRBV7-9 and J usage is TRBJ1-1; D is possibly TRBD1 (6 bases). Per germline, CDR1 SEHNR and CDR2 FQNEAQ (reference sequence). This CDR3 comprises 13 residues. Trimming took off 8 bases at V and 4 bases at J, with 14 bases between the two ends. This CDR3 reads CASGWGGPTEAFF. CDR3 nucleotide sequence: TGTGCCAGCGGGTGGGGGGGGCCCACTGAAGCTTTCTTT.

This clone was seen once. This CDR3 is CASSGTSGAFGLTQYF. As DNA, the CDR3 is TGTGCCAGTAGTGGAACTAGCGGGGCCTTCGGGCTGACCCAGTACTTC. The chain employs TRBV19 and TRBJ2-5; 10 bases agree with TRBD2. This CDR3 contains 16 residues. V lost 5 bases and J lost 7; bases outside the gene matches: 13. Germline loops: CDR1 LNHDA, CDR2 SQIVND (reference sequence).

The chain employs TRBV2 and TRBJ2-1; 12 bases are a match to TRBD2. Germline assignment: CDR1 SNHLY and CDR2 FYNNEI. V was pared by 4 bases and J by 6 bases, with 4 bases of the junction left unmatched. CDR3 length equals 15 residues. In nucleotides, the CDR3 is TGTGCCAGCAGTGGGGGACTAGCGGGTTTCAATGAGCAGTTCTTC. Amino acids: CASSGGLAGFNEQFF.

The chain is built from TRBV6-5 and TRBJ2-7, with 10 bases that match TRBD2. This CDR3 is built from 15 residues. The V segment lost 5 bases and the J segment 2 bases; nucleotides outside the gene matches: 6. The germline CDR1 and CDR2 sequences are MNHEY and SVGAGI. This chain's CDR3 is CASSPWTSGTYEQYF. CDR3 nucleotide sequence: TGTGCCAGCAGTCCCTGGACTAGCGGAACCTACGAGCAGTACTTC.